Presented here are 15 T cell receptor beta chains from one specimen sequenced in a study of human T cells and chemical hapten exposure. The library gave individual cDNA molecules unique molecular identifiers. One entry per CDR3 protein results from TCRdb running MiXCR on the reads. Counted here are roughly 120,000 distinct CDR3 sequences, over 7.5% occurring once; the ten biggest clones make up 1.3% to 1.5%. Before extraction, the whole blood was not fractionated, and total RNA was taken from it. Material for sequencing was whole blood. Receptors were obtained from a human donor in good health. Some clones in this sample may be carry-over from other donors' samples.

This clonotype was observed many times. At one end the junction does not follow the germline gene, possibly because of a read error. This chain uses TRBV5-1 with TRBJ1-1; 7 bases line up with TRBD1. The CDR3 sequence is 13 residues long. Germline CDR1 reads SGHRS; CDR2 reads YFSETQ. The CDR3 DNA follows: TGTGCCAGCAGTTTAGGGGGCAACACTGAAGCTTTCTTT. It is translated as CASSLGGNTEAFF.

The J gene is TRBJ2-3, the V gene TRBV20-1; the match to TRBD2 covers 10 bases. CDR1 DFQATT and CDR2 SNEGSKA come from the germline V gene (reference sequence). The V segment lost 5 bases and the J segment 1 base; nucleotides outside the gene matches: 3. The CDR3 consists of 14 residues. The CDR3 sequence: CSARTSGRTDTQYF. For the CDR3, the DNA is TGCAGTGCTCGGACTAGCGGACGCACAGATACGCAGTATTTT.

In DNA form, the CDR3 reads TGTGCCAGTACCCCCTTGGGGGCTACAGATAACACCGGGGAGCTGTTTTTT. This encodes CASTPLGATDNTGELFF. The rearrangement joins TRBV19 to TRBJ2-2; weak D call: TRBD1 (6 bases). The germline V and J ends were trimmed by 7 bases and 2 bases, with 20 bases remaining between them. The CDR3 contains 17 residues. Germline V gives CDR1 LNHDA, CDR2 SQIVND (reference sequence).

This clonotype was seen ten or more times. The V call is TRBV7-9, the J call TRBJ1-5; 8 nucleotides line up with TRBD1. V trimming: 4 bases; J trimming: 4 bases; junction bases outside the gene matches: 3. This CDR3 is built from 14 residues. The V gene's germline CDR1 is SEHNR and CDR2 FQNEAQ (reference sequence). The chain's CDR3 is CASSSWDRNQPQHF. In nucleotides, the CDR3 is TGTGCCAGCAGCTCCTGGGACAGGAATCAGCCCCAGCATTTT.

This clonotype was seen at least ten times. This chain joins TRBV20-1 and TRBJ2-3; 13 positions match TRBD2. Looked up from germline, CDR1 is DFQATT and CDR2 is SNEGSKA (reference sequence). V trimming: 7 bases; J trimming: 1 base; junction bases outside the gene matches: 5. This CDR3 spans 15 amino acids. In DNA form, the CDR3 reads TGCAGTGAACTAGCGGGGGGGCAAGGCACAGATACGCAGTATTTT. This codes for CSELAGGQGTDTQYF.

At least ten counts were recorded for this clonotype. The chain uses TRBV27 and TRBJ1-1; tentative D call: TRBD1 (5 bases). The CDR3 totals 14 residues. Germline V lookup: CDR1 MNHEY, CDR2 SMNVEV (reference sequence). V was trimmed by 3 bases and J by 1 base, leaving 9 bases between them. Written as DNA, the CDR3 is TGTGCCAGCAGTTTTGCAGGGCAGAACACTGAAGCTTTCTTT. This encodes CASSFAGQNTEAFF.

Many counts were recorded for this clonotype. The gene calls are TRBV7-9 and TRBJ1-3; perhaps TRBD1 as D (5 bases). Per germline, CDR1 SEHNR and CDR2 FQNEAQ (reference sequence). CDR3 length: 19 amino acids. Trimming pared 5 bases from V and 0 bases from J, leaving 23 bases between. DNA for the CDR3: TGTGCCAGCAGCCAGTACCAGCCCACGGGGGTCTACTCTGGAAACACCATATATTTT. Amino acids: CASSQYQPTGVYSGNTIYF.

Comments on this clonotype: A much larger clone sits a single nucleotide away, making a read error possible. The chain carries TRBV6-2 or TRBV6-3 and TRBJ1-4; D is unresolved. CDR1 is MNHEY and CDR2 is SVGEGT in the germline V gene. The CDR3 covers 14 residues. The DNA for the CDR3 is TGTACCACCGGTCGGACCGCAACTAATGAAAAACTGTTTTTT. It encodes CTTGRTATNEKLFF.

V usage is TRBV25-1 and J usage is TRBJ2-6; D gene ambiguous. Germline V lookup: CDR1 MGHDK, CDR2 SYGVNS. Trimming removed 2 bases from V and 0 bases from J, with 8 bases in between. The CDR3 is made up of 16 amino acids. The CDR3 is CASSEIAHSGANVLTF. The CDR3, as DNA: TGTGCCAGCAGTGAAATTGCCCACTCTGGGGCCAACGTCCTGACTTTC.

V usage is TRBV20-1 and J usage is TRBJ2-1, with 12 nucleotides matching TRBD2. Trimming removed 6 bases from V and 8 bases from J; junction bases left unmatched: 11. CDR3 size: 15 residues. Germline CDR1 DFQATT, CDR2 SNEGSKA (reference sequence). CDR3 nucleotide sequence: TGCAGTGCCCCTTCGACTAGCGGGGGACCTTATGAGCAGTTCTTC. It translates to CSAPSTSGGPYEQFF.

This clonotype was detected a few times. CDR3 protein: CASSQAPGGQPYEQYF. CDR3 in DNA: TGCGCCAGCAGCCAAGCCCCAGGGGGCCAGCCCTACGAGCAGTACTTC. The chain links TRBV4-3 to TRBJ2-7; 8 bases match TRBD1. Germline V CDR1 and CDR2: LGHNA, YSLEER. J lost 2 bases, V lost 1 base, and 7 bases had no gene match. This CDR3 has 16 amino acids.

This clonotype was seen more than once but under ten times. This sequence joins TRBV21-1 and TRBJ1-1; no DNA check was done on the table's D call, TRBD1. TRBV21-1 is annotated as a pseudogene. This CDR3 spans 16 amino acids. The CDR3, as DNA: TGTGCCAGCAGCAAAGGGGAGACAGCGTCGAACACTGAAGCTTTCTTT. Its translation is CASSKGETASNTEAFF.

This clonotype was seen ten or more times. The chain is built from TRBV12-3 or TRBV12-4 and TRBJ1-2, with 12 bases lining up with TRBD1. The length of the CDR3 is 18 residues. The J segment lost 8 bases and the V segment lost 7 bases, leaving 20 bases of the junction unmatched. The CDR3 here is CASTPYPGQGAKDRGYTF. The DNA for the CDR3 is TGTGCCAGCACTCCTTACCCGGGACAGGGGGCGAAAGATCGCGGCTACACCTTC.

The chain employs TRBV7-9 and TRBJ1-1, with TRBD1 matching over 8 bases. The CDR3 loop spans 15 amino acids. Germline CDR1 is SEHNR and CDR2 is FQNEAQ (reference sequence). V trimming: 1 base; J trimming: 3 bases; junction bases outside the gene matches: 4. The CDR3 sequence is CASSLGQGLDTEAFF. The CDR3 DNA follows: TGTGCCAGCAGCTTAGGACAGGGGTTGGACACTGAAGCTTTCTTT.

This clonotype was observed a few times. V usage is TRBV9 and J usage is TRBJ2-2; D uncertain. The V gene lost 1 base and the J gene lost 5 bases, with 12 bases spanning the gap. CDR1 is SGDLS and CDR2 is YYNGEE in the germline V gene. The CDR3 loop spans 15 amino acids. CDR3 DNA sequence: TGTGCCAGCAGCGTAATGGGCATGGGGACCGGGGAGCTGTTTTTT. As protein: CASSVMGMGTGELFF.